The rows below give T cell receptor beta chains drawn from one sample of a study of blood T cell repertoires in COVID-19. The assay was immunoSEQ multiplex PCR, and TCRdb's table has in-frame clones only and misses some. Of roughly 130,000 clones listed, 65% to 85% were seen once; the top ten hold approximately 2%. Material: peripheral blood. The receptors were gathered from a man aged 65 to 79 with acute or convalescent COVID-19. The CDR3 runs from the conserved cysteine through the conserved F or W.

v_call cdr3_aa
TRBV11-1 CASSLTNTGELFF
TRBV28 CASSPNRGYSNQPQHF
TRBV20-1 CSASEAGGLHAYEQYF
TRBV6-2/TRBV6-3 CASSPDSFNEQFF
TRBV29-1 CSVEARGQGELFF
TRBV3-1/TRBV3-2 CASSQDQGNQPQHF
TRBV14 CASSRQGPFYEQYF
TRBV6-5 CASSYEGNTEAFF
TRBV29-1 CSAGLGNTEAFF
TRBV5-1 CASSPYRGKRTEAFF
TRBV5-1 CASSLSDRGYGYTF
TRBV9 CASSVLSGTGELFF
TRBV5-1 CASSLAKQGVRTDTQYF
TRBV10-3 CAISRQVSGNTIYF
TRBV2 CASSRDSGHQPQHF
TRBV10-3 CAISDHPGGQGQLVRAGANVLTF
TRBV10-3 CATSEAAYEQYF
TRBV20-1 CSARAGAEQFF
TRBV6-5 CASSYAGNEQYF
TRBV9 CASSFSGGAETQYF
TRBV7-2 CASSLLISLRETQYF
TRBV5-6 CASTTGGTGNTIYF
TRBV7-2 CASSLGGSPAEQYF
TRBV19 CASSKGGGHKREQYF
TRBV12-5 CASGGRQGGTEAFF
TRBV5-1 CASSPGGGSDGYTF
TRBV5-1 CASRPGSANEKLFF
TRBV4-1 CASSQNMGGTGELFF
TRBV3-1/TRBV3-2 CASSQGGGETDTQYF
TRBV10-3 CAISSDRANSPLHF
TRBV7-3 CASSLRGGQVYEQYF
TRBV24-1 CATSDASGGAGSYNEQFF
TRBV12-3/TRBV12-4 CASSLQGGSPLHF
TRBV5-8 CASRTDRGGQPQHF
TRBV10-2 CASRLGGRETQYF
TRBV10-1 CASSETGLAGVPYSTDTQYF
TRBV30 CAWSEAPRGAYEQYF
TRBV2 CASSQTGTGLDTEAFF
TRBV3-1/TRBV3-2 CASSQGRNQPQHF
TRBV5-1 CASSQSRAGDSPLHF
TRBV2 CASSEWRVDTQYF
TRBV10-1 CASSDRRGDYNEQFF
TRBV6-1 CASSETDRAIQYF
TRBV6-5 CASSYSNRGQGGYTF
TRBV7-9 CASSLAETGKPYEQYF
TRBV5-1 CASSLSRGAFMDEQYF